These T cell receptor beta chains were read from a single sample in a study of cytomegalovirus exposure and HLA in healthy donors. The assay was immunoSEQ multiplex PCR, and TCRdb's table has in-frame clones only and misses some. The table shows 110,000 to 150,000 clones, with around 9.6% occurring only once. The specimen sequenced was PBMCs. The receptors stem from a male donor in good health and CMV-seronegative. Both conserved end residues are part of each CDR3. Each record gives: D gene, J gene, V gene, CDR3 length, clone size, CDR3 DNA, CDR3 protein. D genes are given only for firm matches. The size field is filled for only some rows; it gives once, few, many or a size class.

D gene: TRBD2
J gene: TRBJ2-7
V gene: TRBV4-3
CDR3 length: 16
clone size: NA
CDR3 DNA: TGCGCCAGCAGCCAAGATATACTAGCGGTCTCCTACGAGCAGTACTTC
CDR3 protein: CASSQDILAVSYEQYF

D gene: NA
J gene: TRBJ1-1
V gene: TRBV29-1
CDR3 length: 12
clone size: NA
CDR3 DNA: TGCAGCGTTGAAGATCAAGGGGCTGAAGCTTTCTTT
CDR3 protein: CSVEDQGAEAFF

D gene: NA
J gene: TRBJ2-2
V gene: TRBV11-1
CDR3 length: 16
clone size: few
CDR3 DNA: TGTGCCAGCAGCATGCGTGGCGGGACTAACACCGGGGAGCTGTTTTTT
CDR3 protein: CASSMRGGTNTGELFF

D gene: TRBD2
J gene: TRBJ2-2
V gene: TRBV5-1
CDR3 length: 16
clone size: NA
CDR3 DNA: TGCGCCAGCAGCACTCTGGGGGGGGAAAACACCGGGGAGCTGTTTTTT
CDR3 protein: CASSTLGGENTGELFF

D gene: TRBD1
J gene: TRBJ1-1
V gene: TRBV5-4
CDR3 length: 13
clone size: NA
CDR3 DNA: TGTGCCACCCGGCAGGGGGTAGGTACTGAAGCTTTCTTT
CDR3 protein: CATRQGVGTEAFF

D gene: NA
J gene: TRBJ2-5
V gene: TRBV6-5
CDR3 length: 15
clone size: few
CDR3 DNA: TGTGCCAGCAGTTACGGTGGCAGGGTCGGGGAGACCCAGTACTTC
CDR3 protein: CASSYGGRVGETQYF

D gene: NA
J gene: TRBJ2-7
V gene: TRBV30
CDR3 length: 12
clone size: few
CDR3 DNA: TGTGCCTACCGGACAGAAGCCTACGAGCAGTACTTC
CDR3 protein: CAYRTEAYEQYF

D gene: TRBD2
J gene: TRBJ2-1
V gene: TRBV30
CDR3 length: 14
clone size: NA
CDR3 DNA: TGTGCCTGGAGGCCTAGCGGGAGGTACAATGAGCAGTTCTTC
CDR3 protein: CAWRPSGRYNEQFF

D gene: NA
J gene: TRBJ1-1
V gene: TRBV18
CDR3 length: 16
clone size: NA
CDR3 DNA: TGTGCCAGCTCACCACCTCAGGTCAGCCTGAACACTGAAGCTTTCTTT
CDR3 protein: CASSPPQVSLNTEAFF

D gene: TRBD1
J gene: TRBJ2-7
V gene: TRBV4-3
CDR3 length: 14
clone size: NA
CDR3 DNA: TGCGCCAGCAGCCGGGGGACAGGGTTCGTCGAGCAGTACTTC
CDR3 protein: CASSRGTGFVEQYF

D gene: NA
J gene: TRBJ2-1
V gene: TRBV9
CDR3 length: 15
clone size: few
CDR3 DNA: TGTGCCAGCAGCGTAGGGGCCTTAGTTGGCAATGAGCAGTTCTTC
CDR3 protein: CASSVGALVGNEQFF

D gene: NA
J gene: TRBJ2-3
V gene: TRBV7-2
CDR3 length: 15
clone size: NA
CDR3 DNA: TGTGCCAGCAGCTTAGATTACTCAAGCACAGATACGCAGTATTTT
CDR3 protein: CASSLDYSSTDTQYF

D gene: TRBD2
J gene: TRBJ2-1
V gene: TRBV4-1
CDR3 length: 17
clone size: few
CDR3 DNA: TGCGCCAGCAGCCAAGATATACTAGCGGGAGCCTACAATGAGCAGTTCTTC
CDR3 protein: CASSQDILAGAYNEQFF

D gene: NA
J gene: TRBJ1-5
V gene: TRBV28
CDR3 length: 14
clone size: few
CDR3 DNA: TGTGCCAGCAGCCCGACGGGGATTAGAAAATCCCAGCATTTT
CDR3 protein: CASSPTGIRKSQHF

D gene: NA
J gene: TRBJ2-1
V gene: TRBV27
CDR3 length: 13
clone size: NA
CDR3 DNA: TGTGCCAGCAGTTTCGGGTCCTACAATGAGCAGTTCTTC
CDR3 protein: CASSFGSYNEQFF

D gene: TRBD1
J gene: TRBJ2-3
V gene: TRBV9
CDR3 length: 15
clone size: few
CDR3 DNA: TGTGCCAGCAGCCAGACAGGGCCCAACACAGATACGCAGTATTTT
CDR3 protein: CASSQTGPNTDTQYF

D gene: TRBD1
J gene: TRBJ1-5
V gene: TRBV19
CDR3 length: 15
clone size: NA
CDR3 DNA: TGTGCCACTACCGTGAGGGGGCTAGGCAATCAGCCCCAGCATTTT
CDR3 protein: CATTVRGLGNQPQHF

D gene: TRBD2
J gene: TRBJ2-1
V gene: TRBV30
CDR3 length: 15
clone size: few
CDR3 DNA: TGTGCCTGGGCGTTGGGAGCGGGAGGGCCGAATGAGCAGTTCTTC
CDR3 protein: CAWALGAGGPNEQFF

D gene: NA
J gene: TRBJ2-3
V gene: TRBV2
CDR3 length: 14
clone size: NA
CDR3 DNA: TGTGCCAGCAGTGAGGGCAGGGTGGCAGATACGCAGTATTTT
CDR3 protein: CASSEGRVADTQYF

D gene: NA
J gene: TRBJ1-1
V gene: TRBV27
CDR3 length: 15
clone size: NA
CDR3 DNA: TGTGCCAGCAGTTTATCGGATGTACGTGGGAGGGAAGCTTTCTTT
CDR3 protein: CASSLSDVRGREAFF

D gene: TRBD1
J gene: TRBJ1-2
V gene: TRBV5-3
CDR3 length: 15
clone size: NA
CDR3 DNA: TGTGCCAGAAGCCCGGGAGGGACAGGGGGAGACGGCTACACCTTC
CDR3 protein: CARSPGGTGGDGYTF

D gene: TRBD1
J gene: TRBJ2-7
V gene: TRBV19
CDR3 length: 13
clone size: few
CDR3 DNA: TGTGCCAGTAAGCCGGGACAGTCCTACGAGCAGTACTTC
CDR3 protein: CASKPGQSYEQYF

D gene: NA
J gene: TRBJ2-7
V gene: TRBV7-8
CDR3 length: 16
clone size: NA
CDR3 DNA: TGTGCCAGCAGCTTGCGTGACAGCCGCACCTCCTACGAGCAGTACTTC
CDR3 protein: CASSLRDSRTSYEQYF